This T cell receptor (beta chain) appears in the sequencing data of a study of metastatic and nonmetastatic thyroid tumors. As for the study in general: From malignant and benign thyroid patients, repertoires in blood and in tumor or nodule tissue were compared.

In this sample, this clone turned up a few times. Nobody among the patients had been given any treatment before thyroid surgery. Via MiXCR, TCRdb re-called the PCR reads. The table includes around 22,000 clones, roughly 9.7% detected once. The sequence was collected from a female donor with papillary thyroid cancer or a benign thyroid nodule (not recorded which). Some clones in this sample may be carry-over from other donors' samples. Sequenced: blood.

The chain's CDR3 is CASSLRGSGGETQYF. DNA for the CDR3: TGTGCCAGCAGCCTCCGCGGGAGCGGAGGAGAGACCCAGTACTTC. The V and J genes are TRBV13 and TRBJ2-5; 7 bases are shared with TRBD2. J was trimmed by 4 bases and V by 5 bases; bases with no gene match: 10. Germline CDR1 reads PRHDT; CDR2 reads FYEKMQ (reference sequence). The length of the CDR3 is 15 residues.